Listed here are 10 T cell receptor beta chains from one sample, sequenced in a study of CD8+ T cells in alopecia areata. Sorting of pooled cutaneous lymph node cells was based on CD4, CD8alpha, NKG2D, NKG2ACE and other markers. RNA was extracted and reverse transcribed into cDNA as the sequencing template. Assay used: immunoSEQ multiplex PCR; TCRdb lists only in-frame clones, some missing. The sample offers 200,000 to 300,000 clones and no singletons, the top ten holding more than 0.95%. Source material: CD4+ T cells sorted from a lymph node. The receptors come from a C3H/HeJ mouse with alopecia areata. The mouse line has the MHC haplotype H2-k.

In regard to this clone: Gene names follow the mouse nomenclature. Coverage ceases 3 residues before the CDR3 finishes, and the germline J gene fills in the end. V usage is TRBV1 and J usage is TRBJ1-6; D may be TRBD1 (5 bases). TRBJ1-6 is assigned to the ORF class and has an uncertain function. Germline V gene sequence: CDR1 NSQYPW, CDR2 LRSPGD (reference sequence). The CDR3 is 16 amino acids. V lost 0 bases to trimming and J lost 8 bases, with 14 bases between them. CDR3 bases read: TGCACCTGCAGTGCAGATCTCCAGGGAGGGGATTCGCCC. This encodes CTCSADLQGGDSP. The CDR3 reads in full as CTCSADLQGGDSPLYF.

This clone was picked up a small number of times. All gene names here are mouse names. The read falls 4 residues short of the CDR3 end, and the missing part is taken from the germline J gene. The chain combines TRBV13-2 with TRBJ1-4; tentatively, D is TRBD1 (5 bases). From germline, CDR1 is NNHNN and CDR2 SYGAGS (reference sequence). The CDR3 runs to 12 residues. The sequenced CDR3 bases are TGTGCCAGCGGGACTGGGGGCGAA. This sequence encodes CASGTGGE. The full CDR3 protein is CASGTGGERLFF.

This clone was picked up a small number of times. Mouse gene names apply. CDR3 sequence reads: CASSEGTGGTAGQLYF. Incomplete CDR3 DNA: TGTGCCAGCAGTGAAGGGACTGGGGGGACCGCCGGG. V usage is TRBV13-3 and J usage is TRBJ2-2; 12 bases are a match to TRBD2. The read ends 4 residues shy of where the CDR3 ends; the end is completed using the germline J gene. CDR3 length: 16 residues. V was clipped by 2 bases and J by 6 bases; unmatched bases: 5. The germline V gene has CDR1 NNHDY and CDR2 SYVADS.

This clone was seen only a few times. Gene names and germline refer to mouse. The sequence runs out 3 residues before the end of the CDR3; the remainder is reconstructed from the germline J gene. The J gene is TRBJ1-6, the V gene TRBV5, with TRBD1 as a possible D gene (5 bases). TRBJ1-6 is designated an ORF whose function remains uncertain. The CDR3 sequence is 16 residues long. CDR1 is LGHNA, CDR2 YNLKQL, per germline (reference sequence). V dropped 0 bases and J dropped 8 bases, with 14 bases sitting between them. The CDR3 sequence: CASSQDSAGRDSPLYF. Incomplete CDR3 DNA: TGTGCCAGCAGCCAAGATTCCGCAGGGAGGGATTCGCCC.

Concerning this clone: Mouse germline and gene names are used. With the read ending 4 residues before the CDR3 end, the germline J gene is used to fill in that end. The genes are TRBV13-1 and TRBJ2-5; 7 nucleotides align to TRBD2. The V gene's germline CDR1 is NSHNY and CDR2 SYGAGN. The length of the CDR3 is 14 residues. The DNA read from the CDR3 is TGTGCCAGCAGTGATGCACCTGGGGGAGAC. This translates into CASSDAPGGD. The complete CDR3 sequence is CASSDAPGGDTQYF.

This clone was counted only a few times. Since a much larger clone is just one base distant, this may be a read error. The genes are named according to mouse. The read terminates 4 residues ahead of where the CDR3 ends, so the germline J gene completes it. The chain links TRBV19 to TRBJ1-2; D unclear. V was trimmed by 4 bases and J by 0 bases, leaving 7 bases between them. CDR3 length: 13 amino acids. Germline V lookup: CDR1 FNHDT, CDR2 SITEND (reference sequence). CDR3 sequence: CASSLGANSDYTF. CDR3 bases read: TGTGCCAGCAGTTTGGGTGCAAACTCC.

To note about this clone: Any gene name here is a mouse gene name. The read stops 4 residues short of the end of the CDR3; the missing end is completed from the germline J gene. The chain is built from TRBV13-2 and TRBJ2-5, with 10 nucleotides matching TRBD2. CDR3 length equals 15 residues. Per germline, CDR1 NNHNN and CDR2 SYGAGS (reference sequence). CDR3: CASGDAGGAPDTQYF. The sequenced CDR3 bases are TGTGCCAGCGGTGATGCTGGGGGGGCGCCAGAC.

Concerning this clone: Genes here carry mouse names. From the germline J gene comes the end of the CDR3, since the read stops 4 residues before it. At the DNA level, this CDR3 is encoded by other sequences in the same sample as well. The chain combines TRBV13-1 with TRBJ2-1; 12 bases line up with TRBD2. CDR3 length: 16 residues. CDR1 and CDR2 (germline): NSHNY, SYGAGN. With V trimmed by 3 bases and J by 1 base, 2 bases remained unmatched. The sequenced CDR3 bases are TGTGCCAGCAGTGCTGGGACTGGGGGGAACTATGCT. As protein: CASSAGTGGNYA. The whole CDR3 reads CASSAGTGGNYAEQFF.

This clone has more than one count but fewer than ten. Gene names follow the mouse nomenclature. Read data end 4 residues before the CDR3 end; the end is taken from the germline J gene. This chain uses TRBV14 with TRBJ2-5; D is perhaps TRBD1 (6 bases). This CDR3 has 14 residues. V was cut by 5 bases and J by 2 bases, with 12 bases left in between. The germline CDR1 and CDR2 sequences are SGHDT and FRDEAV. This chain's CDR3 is CASSQTGLQDTQYF. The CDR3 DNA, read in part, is TGTGCCAGCAGCCAGACAGGCCTCCAAGAC.

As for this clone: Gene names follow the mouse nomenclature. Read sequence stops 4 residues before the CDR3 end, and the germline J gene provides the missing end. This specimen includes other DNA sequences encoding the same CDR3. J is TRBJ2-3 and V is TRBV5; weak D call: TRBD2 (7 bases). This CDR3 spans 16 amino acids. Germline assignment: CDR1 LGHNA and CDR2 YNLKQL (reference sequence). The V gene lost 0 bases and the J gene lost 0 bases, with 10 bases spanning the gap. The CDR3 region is CASSQDGGPSAETLYF. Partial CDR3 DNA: TGTGCCAGCAGCCAAGACGGGGGGCCAAGTGCAGAA.